A selection of T cell receptor beta chains follows, all from one sample in a study of cytomegalovirus exposure and HLA in healthy donors. TCRdb's copy holds only in-frame clones and misses some; the assay was immunoSEQ multiplex PCR. The repertoire includes hundreds of thousands of clones, just over 70% of them detected once, and under 3% sits in the top ten. Sequencing input: PBMCs. The receptors shown here come from a female donor in good health and CMV-seronegative. CDR3s include the opening cysteine and the closing phenylalanine or tryptophan.

TRBJ1-5,17,TRBV19,CASSITGTGYFGQPQHF
TRBJ2-7,12,TRBV7-9,CSSSLAGNEQYF
TRBJ2-7,15,TRBV18,CASSAGQGLTYEQYF
TRBJ2-7,12,TRBV5-1,CASSSDTYEQYF
TRBJ2-1,13,TRBV7-7,CASSLNGADEQFF
TRBJ2-1,16,TRBV5-1,CASSGDSGRTTNEQFF
TRBJ1-1,14,TRBV7-9,CASSPGLGDAEAFF
TRBJ1-1,15,TRBV7-9,CASSSRGTGDTEAFF
TRBJ2-1,16,TRBV7-8,CASSSKAGGIHNEQFF
TRBJ2-3,11,TRBV6-1,CASSPADTQYF
TRBJ1-1,11,TRBV28,CAIGLGTEAFF
TRBJ2-5,15,TRBV27,CASSLRGREPETQYF
TRBJ2-7,14,TRBV4-1,CASSQGEGAYEQYF
TRBJ1-4,14,TRBV4-1,CASSQVQGNEKLFF
TRBJ2-7,12,TRBV28,CASGMHNYEQYF
TRBJ2-1,12,TRBV4-2,CASSQVGSEQFF
TRBJ2-7,16,TRBV7-9,CSSSLAPGTGTYEQYF